This T cell receptor (beta chain) is from a study of blood T cell repertoires in COVID-19 (dated by TCRdb to between 2020 and 2021). A note on the overall study: Samples covering the acute and convalescent phases of COVID-19 were provided by collaborators in the United States, Italy and Spain. The material from the prospective study consisted of cDNA or gDNA derived from T cells, B-cell-depleted T cells, or PBMCs. Subjects who had been exposed to COVID-19, were actively infected with it, or had recovered from it provided the deeply sampled blood TCRbeta repertoires that made up the dataset. The repertoires were released in a freely available public database meant as a resource for research on the immune response to SARS-CoV-2. The samples were drawn from two sources: the first 160 participants of the ongoing ImmuneRACE study, and 1,200 or so subjects contributed by 6 global collaborators. Nearly every sample came with metadata listing a de-identified subject ID, COVID-19 status, age in years and sex. Where available, HLA class I and class II types were obtained from metadata supplied by the sample provider rather than from assay-based typing.

A second Seattle source provided samples from volunteer blood donors who had recovered from COVID-19. The collaborating institutions used their own protocols to collect whole blood in K2EDTA tubes. For TCRbeta analysis, collaborators shipped samples as frozen whole blood, isolated PBMCs, or DNA extracted from either of those sample types. What the work shows at the level of the full study, not this receptor alone: How much clinical and demographic metadata was included differed by source and by participant, and the metadata was provided uncurated.

TCRbeta CDR3 regions were amplified from genomic DNA using the immunoSEQ Assay, a bias-controlled multiplex PCR. From the authors' description of their analysis: The number of nucleated cells in each sample was estimated by amplification of reference gene primers within the assay. To quantify the absolute abundance of each unique TCRbeta CDR3 rearrangement, sequence reads were collapsed and filtered. For each sample, productive Simpson clonality was calculated as the square root of Simpson's diversity index across productive rearrangements. Drawn from immuneACCESS, this table holds only the in-frame rearrangements with V and J called that TCRdb kept. Clones are partly lost; checked studies trace under half to an unresolved V gene and leave the rest unexplained. V and J calls and clone size are as listed in that table; D and trimming were resolved from the DNA. For this sample there are some 280,000 clones; about 89% appear just once. The top ten constitute less than 0.95% of the sample.

Counted from cysteine to phenylalanine, this CDR3 has 14 amino acids. The read is trimmed to its CDR3 DNA, 42 bases read in frame from base 1. Cut back by 5 bases and 4 bases, the V and J ends lie 9 bases apart. In the germline V gene, CDR1 corresponds to MNHEY and CDR2 to SVGEGT. Concerning this clone itself: The antigen it recognizes is unknown. Within one base of it there is no much larger clone, and no base qualities were kept.

Sequencing input: peripheral blood. The sequence joins TRBV6-2 or TRBV6-3 to TRBJ1-6; the D gene is perhaps TRBD1, from 6 matching bases. The clonotype comes from a woman aged 40 to 55 who had recovered from COVID-19. The nucleotides read TGTGCCAGCAGTCCGGACAGTTATAATTCACCCCTCCACTTT. Its product reads: CASSPDSYNSPLHF.